This T cell receptor beta chain was captured in a study of early T cells in non-severe SARS-CoV-2 infection. Looking at the study overall: Sequencing of bulk RNA from unsorted whole blood was done, without chain pairing.

This CDR3 region has 14 residues. V lost 2 bases, J lost 9 bases, and 14 bases lay in between. Tagging with unique molecular identifiers was applied to individual cDNA molecules. TCRdb itself ran the 5' RACE reads through MiXCR, one entry per CDR3 protein. The table has about 81,000 distinct CDR3 sequences, 11% to 15% seen once. This clonotype has just a few counts. Antigen specificity is unknown. The study, taken as a whole, reports: CD4 and private specificities were missed by VDJdb matching, which favored anti-spike CD8 responses.

The rearrangement uses TRBV12-3 or TRBV12-4 and TRBJ2-1; D is unresolved. Input material: whole blood. The sequence derives from an adult who was a healthcare worker with PCR-confirmed SARS-CoV-2 infection or an uninfected control (not recorded which). CDR3 sequence (DNA): TGTGCCAGCAGTTTACAGGCTGGTTTGGGTGAGCAGTTCTTC. It translates to CASSLQAGLGEQFF.